This TCR beta chain is from a study of CD8+ T cells in alopecia areata. Turning to the study itself: Oral tofacitinib (5 to 10 mg twice daily) was administered to treated patients. A 6-month off-drug phase came after tofacitinib, which had lasted 6 to 18 months.

Study results and limitations: In scalp samples, resident alphabeta T cells of normal skin are also sequenced.

Described treatment: oral pan-JAK inhibitor, 5-10 mg twice daily. Researchers took lesional scalp punch biopsies and peripheral blood from people who were alopecia areata patients. Note on this clone: The antigen remains undetermined.

RNA was extracted and reverse transcribed into cDNA as the sequencing template. Clones were sequenced by immunoSEQ multiplex PCR, and TCRdb holds only the in-frame ones, with some missing. The table shows 150,000 to 250,000 clones, with more than 45% occurring only once. The V end lost 5 bases, the J end lost 1 base, and 8 bases lay between the germline ends. Per the germline V gene, CDR1 is MNHEY and CDR2 is SVGAGI. This CDR3 contains 13 residues. The V call is TRBV6-5, the J call TRBJ1-1, with D unresolved. The starting material was CD4+ T cells sorted from blood, obtained at week 24, from a patient treated with tofacitinib. This receptor was taken from a human donor with alopecia areata. The CDR3 spells CASSGMQNTEAFF. CDR3 DNA: TGTGCCAGCAGTGGGATGCAGAACACTGAAGCTTTCTTT.